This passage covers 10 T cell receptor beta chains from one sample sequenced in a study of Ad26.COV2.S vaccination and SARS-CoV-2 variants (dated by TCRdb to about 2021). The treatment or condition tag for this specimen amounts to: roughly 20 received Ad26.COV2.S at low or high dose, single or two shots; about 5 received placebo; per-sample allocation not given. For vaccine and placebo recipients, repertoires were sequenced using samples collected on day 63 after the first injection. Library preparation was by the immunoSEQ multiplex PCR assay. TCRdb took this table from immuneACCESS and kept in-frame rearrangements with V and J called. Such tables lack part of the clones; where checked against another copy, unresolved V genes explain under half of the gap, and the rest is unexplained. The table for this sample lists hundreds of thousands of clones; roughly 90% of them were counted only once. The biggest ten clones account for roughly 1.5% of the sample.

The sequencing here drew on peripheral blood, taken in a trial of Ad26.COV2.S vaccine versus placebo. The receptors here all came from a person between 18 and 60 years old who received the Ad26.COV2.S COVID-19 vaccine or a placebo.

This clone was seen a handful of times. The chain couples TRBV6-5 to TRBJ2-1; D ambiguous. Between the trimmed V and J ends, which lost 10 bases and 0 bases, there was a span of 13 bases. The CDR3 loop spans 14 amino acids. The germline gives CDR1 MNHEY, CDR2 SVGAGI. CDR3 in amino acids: CATERPSSYNEQFF. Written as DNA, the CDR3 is TGTGCCACTGAGCGACCAAGCTCCTACAATGAGCAGTTCTTC.

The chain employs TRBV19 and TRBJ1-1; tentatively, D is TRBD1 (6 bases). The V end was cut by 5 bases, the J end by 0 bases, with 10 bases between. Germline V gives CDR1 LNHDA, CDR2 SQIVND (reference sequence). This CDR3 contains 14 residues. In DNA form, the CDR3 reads TGTGCCAGTAGTTTCCGACAGGTGAACACTGAAGCTTTCTTT. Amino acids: CASSFRQVNTEAFF.

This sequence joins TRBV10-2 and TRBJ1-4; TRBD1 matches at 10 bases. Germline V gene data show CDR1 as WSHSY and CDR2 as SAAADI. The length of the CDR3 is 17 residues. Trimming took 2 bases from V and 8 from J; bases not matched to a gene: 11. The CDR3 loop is CASSERLGTGAGEKLFF. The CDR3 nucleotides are TGCGCCAGCAGTGAGAGGCTAGGGACAGGGGCAGGGGAAAAACTGTTTTTT.

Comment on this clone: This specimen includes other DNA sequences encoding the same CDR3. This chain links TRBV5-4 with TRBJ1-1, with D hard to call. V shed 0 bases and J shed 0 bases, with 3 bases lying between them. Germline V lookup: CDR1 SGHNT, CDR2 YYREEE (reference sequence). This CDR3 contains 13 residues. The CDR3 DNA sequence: TGTGCCAGCAGCTTGGGGTTGAACACTGAAGCTTTCTTT. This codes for CASSLGLNTEAFF.

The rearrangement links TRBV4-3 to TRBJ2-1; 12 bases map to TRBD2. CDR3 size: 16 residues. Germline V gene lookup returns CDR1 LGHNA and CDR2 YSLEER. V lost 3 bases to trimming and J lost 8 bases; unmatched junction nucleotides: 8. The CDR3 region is CASSHVLAGGPYEQFF. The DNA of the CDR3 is TGCGCCAGCAGCCATGTCCTAGCGGGGGGGCCTTATGAGCAGTTCTTC.

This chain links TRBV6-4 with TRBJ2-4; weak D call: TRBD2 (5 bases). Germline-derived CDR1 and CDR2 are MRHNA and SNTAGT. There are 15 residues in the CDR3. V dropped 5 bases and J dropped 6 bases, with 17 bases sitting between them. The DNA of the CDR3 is TGTGCCAGCAGTCCTGCAGCGGAGAGCTCAAACATTCAGTACTTC. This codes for CASSPAAESSNIQYF.

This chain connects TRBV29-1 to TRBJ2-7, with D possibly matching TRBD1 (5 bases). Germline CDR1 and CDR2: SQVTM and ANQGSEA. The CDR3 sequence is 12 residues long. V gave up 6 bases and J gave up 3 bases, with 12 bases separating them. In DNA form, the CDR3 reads TGCAGCGTGGCAGGGTCCGGCTACGAGCAGTACTTC. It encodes CSVAGSGYEQYF.

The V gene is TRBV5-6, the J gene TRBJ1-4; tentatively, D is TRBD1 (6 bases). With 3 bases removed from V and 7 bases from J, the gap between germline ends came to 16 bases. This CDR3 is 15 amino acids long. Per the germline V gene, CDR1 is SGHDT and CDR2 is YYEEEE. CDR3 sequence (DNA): TGTGCCAGCAGCTCTGAAGGCAGGGGTGCTGAAAAACTGTTTTTT. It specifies CASSSEGRGAEKLFF.

The CDR3 DNA sequence: TGTGCCAGCAGCGCGTCCTCTGCAACTAATGAAAAACTGTTTTTT. It yields the protein CASSASSATNEKLFF. V gene TRBV7-9 combines with J gene TRBJ1-4; the D is unclear. The CDR3 consists of 15 residues. Germline assignment: CDR1 SEHNR and CDR2 FQNEAQ (reference sequence). V gave up 5 bases and J gave up 0 bases, with 10 bases separating them.

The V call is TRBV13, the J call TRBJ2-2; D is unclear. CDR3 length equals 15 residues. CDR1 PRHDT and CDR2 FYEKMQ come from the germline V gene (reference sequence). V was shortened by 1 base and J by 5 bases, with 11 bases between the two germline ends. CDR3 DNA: TGTGCCAGCAGCTTAGTCGGTCTCGGAACCGGGGAGCTGTTTTTT. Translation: CASSLVGLGTGELFF.